These 4 T cell receptor beta chains share one sample of origin, sequenced in a study of T cell responses to AZD1222 COVID-19 vaccine (dated by TCRdb to the early 2020s). According to the study, the label for this sample's time point signals: baseline before first vaccination. The treatment or condition label of this sample denotes: meningococcal conjugate vaccine given as trial control. Libraries came from the immunoSEQ multiplex PCR assay. TCRdb took over this immuneACCESS table, retaining in-frame rearrangements with V and J assigned. Such tables are incomplete; in checked studies, under half of the missing clones stem from an unresolved V gene, and the remainder is unexplained. The sample table holds about 160,000 clones, of which roughly 94% were seen once. The ten largest make up roughly 4.5% of the sample. Sample: peripheral blood, taken on day 0 of MenACWY control vaccination. These receptors originate from an adult in good health.

The genes are TRBV27 and TRBJ2-3; 10 bases are a match to TRBD2. Germline V gene lookup returns CDR1 MNHEY and CDR2 SMNVEV (reference sequence). Trimming at V came to 4 bases and at J to 5 bases, leaving 9 bases not matched to a gene. This CDR3 is built from 16 residues. The CDR3 region has the DNA TGTGCCAGCAGTTCGGTGGCTAGCGGGAGTGGAGATACGCAGTATTTT. This encodes CASSSVASGSGDTQYF.

The V call is TRBV24-1, the J call TRBJ1-5, with TRBD1 identical over 7 bases. V lost 4 bases to trimming and J lost 9 bases; unmatched junction nucleotides: 14. Germline V gene data show CDR1 as KGHDR and CDR2 as SFDVKD. This CDR3 comprises 16 residues. CDR3 nucleotide sequence: TGTGCCACCAGTGAACACACCGGGACAGATGCTCGGCCCCAGCATTTT. Translating it yields CATSEHTGTDARPQHF.

This chain uses TRBV6-5 with TRBJ1-1; 7 nucleotides match TRBD1. This CDR3 has 13 amino acids. Trimming removed 8 bases from V and 7 bases from J; junction bases left unmatched: 10. Per the germline V gene, CDR1 is MNHEY and CDR2 is SVGAGI. CDR3 in amino acids: CASGTAQIHEAFF. As DNA, the CDR3 is TGTGCCAGCGGGACAGCCCAAATTCATGAAGCTTTCTTT.

The chain links TRBV29-1 to TRBJ1-1; D call uncertain. In germline, CDR1 is SQVTM, CDR2 ANQGSEA. The ends were cut back, 7 bases at V and 1 base at J, with 16 bases in the middle. The CDR3 is made up of 14 amino acids. The CDR3 bases are TGCAGCGAGACAATACTTAAAAGGAACACTGAAGCTTTCTTT. Translating gives CSETILKRNTEAFF.